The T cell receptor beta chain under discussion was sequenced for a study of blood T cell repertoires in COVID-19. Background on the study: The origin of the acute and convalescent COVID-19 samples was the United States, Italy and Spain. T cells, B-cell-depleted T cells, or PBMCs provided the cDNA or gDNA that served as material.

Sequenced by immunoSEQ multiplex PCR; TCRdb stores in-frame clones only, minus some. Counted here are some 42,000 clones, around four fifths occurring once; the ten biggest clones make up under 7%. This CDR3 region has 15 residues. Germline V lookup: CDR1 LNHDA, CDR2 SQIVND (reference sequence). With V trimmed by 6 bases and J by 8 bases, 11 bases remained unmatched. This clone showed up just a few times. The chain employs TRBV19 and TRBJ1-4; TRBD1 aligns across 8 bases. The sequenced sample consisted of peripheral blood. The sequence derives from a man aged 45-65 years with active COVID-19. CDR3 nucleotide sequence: TGTGCCAGTAGACCGTCCGGACAGGGCCGGGAAAAACTGTTTTTT. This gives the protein CASRPSGQGREKLFF. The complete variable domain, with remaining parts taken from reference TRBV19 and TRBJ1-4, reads DGGITQSPKYLFRKEGQNVTLSCEQNLNHDAMYWYRQDPGQGLRLIYYSQIVNDFQKGDIAEGYSVSREKKESFPLTVTSAQKNPTAFYLCASRPSGQGREKLFFGSGTQLSVL.